This T cell receptor (beta chain) was captured in a study of T cell responses to AZD1222 COVID-19 vaccine. Trimming left V 4 bases short and J 5 bases short, with 17 bases between. The CDR3 covers 15 residues. The germline V gene encodes CDR1 SGHTA and CDR2 FQGTGA. Clones were sequenced by immunoSEQ multiplex PCR, and TCRdb holds only the in-frame ones, with some missing. The sample records approximately 130,000 clones, over 90% being singletons. The V call is TRBV7-3, the J call TRBJ1-1; D perhaps matches TRBD1 (5 bases). The sequence was obtained from an adult in good health. This sample comprised peripheral blood, obtained on day 0 of AZD1222 vaccination. The CDR3 nucleotides read TGTGCCAGCAGCTACGTGGGACCCGGAGGTACTGAAGCTTTCTTT. Translated, it gives CASSYVGPGGTEAFF.